These T cell receptor beta chains were read from a single sample in a study of response to subunit inactivated influenza vaccine. TCRdb recomputed calls from the RT-PCR reads with MiXCR, one row per CDR3 protein. The sample lists about 500,000 distinct CDR3 sequences; about 17% were seen once. Material: CD4+ T cells sorted from PBMCs, obtained around 25 months after vaccination. Source of these receptors: a man aged 45 to 75 who received an inactivated influenza vaccine. Both conserved end residues are part of each CDR3. The D gene is left open where the match is weak. Clone size is not always given. Where it is, it says once, few, many or a class for expanded clones.

D	V	J	size	DNA	CDR3
NA	TRBV5-1	TRBJ2-6	few	TGCGCCAGCAGCTTGGCTTGGGGCGCTGGGGCCAACGTCCTGACTTTC	CASSLAWGAGANVLTF
NA	TRBV20-1	TRBJ2-7	few	TGCAGTGCTAGAATGGGCGGTTCCTCCTACGAGCAGTACTTC	CSARMGGSSYEQYF
NA	TRBV4-1	TRBJ1-6	NA	TGCGCCAGCAGGGCGGACAGACGCTCCTATAATTCACCCCTCCACTTT	CASRADRRSYNSPLHF
TRBD2	TRBV7-8	TRBJ2-7	NA	TGTGCCAGCAGCTTACGCGGACTAGCAGGGTCCTACAAGCAGTACTTC	CASSLRGLAGSYKQYF
NA	TRBV9	TRBJ2-1	NA	TGTGCCAGCAGCGTAGCGGGACTCTATGAGCAGTTCTTC	CASSVAGLYEQFF
TRBD2	TRBV10-3	TRBJ2-1	many	TGTGCCATCAGTGAGTCTCGTAGCGGGGATGAGCAGTTCTTC	CAISESRSGDEQFF
TRBD1	TRBV20-1	TRBJ1-5	NA	TGCTGTGCTAGACCACAGGGGGCATTCGGGTCGGGTCAGCCCCAGCATTTT	CCARPQGAFGSGQPQHF
NA	TRBV29-1	TRBJ2-1	many	TGCAGCGCGGCGGGGCCCCGCAATGAGCAGTTCTTC	CSAAGPRNEQFF
TRBD2	TRBV20-1	TRBJ2-1	few	TGCAGTGCGAAGGAGTCTAGCGGGGTTGCCTACAATGAGCAGTTCTTC	CSAKESSGVAYNEQFF
TRBD1	TRBV12-3/TRBV12-4	TRBJ2-2	many	TGTGCCACCCGCAGGGGCGGCAGGGGGCCTACCGGGGAGCTGTTTTTT	CATRRGGRGPTGELFF
NA	TRBV12-5	TRBJ1-2	few	TGTGCTAGTGGTTTGGTAGCGCGGCGCTATGGCTACACCTTC	CASGLVARRYGYTF
TRBD2	TRBV4-3	TRBJ2-1	NA	TGCGCCAGCAGCCATTACCTAGCGGGCGGTTTCAATGAGCAGTTCTTC	CASSHYLAGGFNEQFF
NA	TRBV29-1	TRBJ1-1	NA	TGCAGCGGCTGGGAGGCCGCTGAAGCTTTCTTT	CSGWEAAEAFF
NA	TRBV6-2/TRBV6-3	TRBJ1-5	NA	TGTGCCAGCAGTTACGAAAGCAATCAGCCCCAGCATTTT	CASSYESNQPQHF
NA	TRBV15	TRBJ2-5	NA	TGTGCCACCAGCCCACGACAGAAGGAGACCCAGTACTTC	CATSPRQKETQYF
NA	TRBV12-3/TRBV12-4	TRBJ2-3	few	TGTGCCAGCAGTCCAACCCAGGGAGGAGATACGCAGTATTTT	CASSPTQGGDTQYF
TRBD1	TRBV20-1	TRBJ1-2	NA	TGCAGTGCTAGTCGGGACAGATTCTATGGCTACACCTTC	CSASRDRFYGYTF
NA	TRBV7-9	TRBJ2-2	few	TGTGCCAGCAGCTCCCCCTGGAACACCGGGGAGCTGTTTTTT	CASSSPWNTGELFF
TRBD1	TRBV7-2	TRBJ2-7	many	TGTGCCAGCAGCTTAGCAACGGACAGGGGAGGTGAGCAGTACTTC	CASSLATDRGGEQYF
TRBD1	TRBV5-1	TRBJ2-5	once	TGCGCCAGCACCCGAGACAGGGGGTTGGAGACCCAGTACTTC	CASTRDRGLETQYF
TRBD2	TRBV10-3	TRBJ2-1	few	TGTGCCATCAGTCCTGGACTAGCGGGAGGAGGGAATGAGCAGTTCTTC	CAISPGLAGGGNEQFF
NA	TRBV20-1	TRBJ2-7	NA	TGCAGTGCTAGACTGCATTCCTACGAGCAGTACTTC	CSARLHSYEQYF
NA	TRBV29-1	TRBJ1-4	NA	TGCAGCGTTGGGTTCGGCAGGGGTTATGAAAAACTGTTTTTT	CSVGFGRGYEKLFF
NA	TRBV19	TRBJ2-4	NA	TGTGCCAGTAGTAAGAGTAGGTTACAACGACTAGCCAAAAACATTCAGTACTTC	CASSKSRLQRLAKNIQYF
NA	TRBV18	TRBJ1-1	once	TGTGCCAGCTCACCACTTGCAAAGAACACTGAAGCTTTCTTT	CASSPLAKNTEAFF
NA	TRBV11-2	TRBJ2-7	NA	TGTGCCAGCAGTTCATTGGCTCATCTCTACGAGCGGTACTTC	CASSSLAHLYERYF
NA	TRBV3-1	TRBJ1-1	NA	TGTGCCAGCAGCTCCCGACGGGACACTGAAGCTTTCTTT	CASSSRRDTEAFF
NA	TRBV28	TRBJ2-4	many	TGTGCCAGCATCCCGGGGTGGGGGGTTCGGGCCAAAAACATTCAGTACTTC	CASIPGWGVRAKNIQYF
TRBD1	TRBV5-6	TRBJ1-4	NA	TGTGCCAGCAGCTTGGGACAGGGCCTTGAAAAACTGTTTTTT	CASSLGQGLEKLFF
NA	TRBV28	TRBJ1-2	NA	TGTGCCAGCAGTTTACCGGCGGGGGACCACACCTTC	CASSLPAGDHTF
TRBD2	TRBV27	TRBJ2-7	NA	TGTGCCAGCAGAGGACTAGCGGGTGCAGGGGCCTACGAGCAGTACTTC	CASRGLAGAGAYEQYF
NA	TRBV12-3/TRBV12-4	TRBJ1-1	few	TGTGCCAGCAGTCCGGGACACGGGAACACTGAAGCTTTCTTT	CASSPGHGNTEAFF
NA	TRBV5-1	TRBJ2-4	few	TGCGCCAGCAGCTTGGCCTCAGGGCAGGGAAACATTCAGTACTTC	CASSLASGQGNIQYF
NA	TRBV3-1	TRBJ2-5	few	TGTGCCAGCAGCCAGGGTCGCCTAGGTCAGGGGGGCGCAGAGACCCAGTACTTC	CASSQGRLGQGGAETQYF
TRBD1	TRBV20-1	TRBJ1-5	NA	TGCAGTGCTATATTACAGGGGCCTAATCAGCCCCAGCATTTT	CSAILQGPNQPQHF
NA	TRBV20-1	TRBJ1-3	NA	TGCAGTGCTAGGCCCGGGGAGAGCTCTGGAAACACCATATATTTT	CSARPGESSGNTIYF
NA	TRBV6-1	TRBJ1-5	NA	TGTGCCAGCAGGGGGGGGAGGGACAATCAGCCCCAGCATTTT	CASRGGRDNQPQHF
TRBD1	TRBV7-6	TRBJ2-1	few	TGTGCCAGCAGCTGGGGACAGGGGGTCGGGAACAATGAGCAGTTCTTC	CASSWGQGVGNNEQFF